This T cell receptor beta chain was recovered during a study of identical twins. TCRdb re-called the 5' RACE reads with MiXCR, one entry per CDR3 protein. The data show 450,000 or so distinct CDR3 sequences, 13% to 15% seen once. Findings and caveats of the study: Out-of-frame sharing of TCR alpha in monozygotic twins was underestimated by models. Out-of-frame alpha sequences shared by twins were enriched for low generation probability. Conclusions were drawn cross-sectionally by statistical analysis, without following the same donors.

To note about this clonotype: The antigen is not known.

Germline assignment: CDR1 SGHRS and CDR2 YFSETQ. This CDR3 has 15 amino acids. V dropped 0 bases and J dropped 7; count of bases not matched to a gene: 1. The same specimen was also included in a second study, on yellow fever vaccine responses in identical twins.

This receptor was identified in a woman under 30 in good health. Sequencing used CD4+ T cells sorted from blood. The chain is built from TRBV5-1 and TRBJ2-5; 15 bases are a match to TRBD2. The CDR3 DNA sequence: TGCGCCAGCAGCTTGGTGGGACTAGCGGGAGGGACCCAGTACTTC. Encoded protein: CASSLVGLAGGTQYF.